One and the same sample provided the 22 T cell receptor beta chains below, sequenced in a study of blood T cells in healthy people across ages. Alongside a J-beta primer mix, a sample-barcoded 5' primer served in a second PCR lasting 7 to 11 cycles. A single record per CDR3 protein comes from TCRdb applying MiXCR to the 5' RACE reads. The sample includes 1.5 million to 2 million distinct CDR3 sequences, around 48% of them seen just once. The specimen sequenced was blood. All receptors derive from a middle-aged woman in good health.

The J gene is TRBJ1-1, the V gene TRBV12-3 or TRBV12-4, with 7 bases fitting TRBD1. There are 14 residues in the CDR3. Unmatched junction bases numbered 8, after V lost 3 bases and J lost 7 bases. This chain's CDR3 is CASSLGTDWFEAFF. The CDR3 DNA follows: TGTGCCAGCAGTTTGGGGACAGACTGGTTTGAAGCTTTCTTT.

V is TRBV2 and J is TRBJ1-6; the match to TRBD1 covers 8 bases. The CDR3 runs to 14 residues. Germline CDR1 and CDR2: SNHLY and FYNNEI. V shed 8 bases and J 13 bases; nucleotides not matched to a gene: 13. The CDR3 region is CASGDRPLGSPLHF. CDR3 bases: TGTGCCAGCGGGGACAGGCCTTTGGGGTCCCCCCTCCACTTT.

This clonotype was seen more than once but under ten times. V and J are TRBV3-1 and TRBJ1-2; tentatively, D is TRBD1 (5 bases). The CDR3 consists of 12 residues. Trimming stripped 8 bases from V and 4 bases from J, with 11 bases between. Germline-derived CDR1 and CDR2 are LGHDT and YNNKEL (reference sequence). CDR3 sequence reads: CASRGPSYGYTF. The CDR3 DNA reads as TGTGCCAGCCGGGGCCCATCCTATGGCTACACCTTC.

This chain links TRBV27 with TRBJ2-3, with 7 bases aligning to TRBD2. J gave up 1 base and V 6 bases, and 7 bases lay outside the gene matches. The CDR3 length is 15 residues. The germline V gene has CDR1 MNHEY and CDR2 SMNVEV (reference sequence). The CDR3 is CASSPRDYRTDTQYF. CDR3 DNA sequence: TGTGCCAGCAGCCCCCGGGACTACCGCACAGATACGCAGTATTTT.

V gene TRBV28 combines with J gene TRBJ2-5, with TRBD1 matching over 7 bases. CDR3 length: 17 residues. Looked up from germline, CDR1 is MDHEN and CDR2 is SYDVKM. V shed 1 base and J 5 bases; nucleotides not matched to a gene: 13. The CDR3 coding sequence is TGTGCCAGCAGTTTATTAGGCAGGGGGATGTCAGTGGAGACCCAGTACTTC. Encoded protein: CASSLLGRGMSVETQYF.

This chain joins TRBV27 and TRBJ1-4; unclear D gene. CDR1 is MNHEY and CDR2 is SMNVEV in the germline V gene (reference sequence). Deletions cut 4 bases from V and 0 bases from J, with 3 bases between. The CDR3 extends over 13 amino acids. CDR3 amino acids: CASSWATNEKLFF. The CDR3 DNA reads TGTGCCAGCAGTTGGGCAACTAATGAAAAACTGTTTTTT.

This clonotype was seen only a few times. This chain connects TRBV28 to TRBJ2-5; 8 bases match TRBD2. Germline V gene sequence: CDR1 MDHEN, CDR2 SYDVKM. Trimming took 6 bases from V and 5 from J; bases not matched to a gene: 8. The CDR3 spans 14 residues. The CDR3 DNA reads TGTGCCAGCAGGCACCGGGGGGGCCTTGAGACCCAGTACTTC. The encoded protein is CASRHRGGLETQYF.

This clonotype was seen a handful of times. CDR3 in amino acids: CASSPVSGNEQYF. CDR3 DNA: TGCGCCAGCAGCCCGGTCTCGGGAAACGAGCAGTACTTC. This chain connects TRBV4-3 to TRBJ2-7; D perhaps matches TRBD2 (5 bases). The CDR3 is made up of 13 amino acids. Germline V gene data show CDR1 as LGHNA and CDR2 as YSLEER. Trimming removed 4 bases at V and 5 bases at J, with 12 bases between.

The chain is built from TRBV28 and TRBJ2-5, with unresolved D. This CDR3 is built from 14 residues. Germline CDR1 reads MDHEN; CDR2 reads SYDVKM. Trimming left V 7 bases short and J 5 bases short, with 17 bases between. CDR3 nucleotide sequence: TGTGCCAGCACCGACCCGACTGGGTCGGAGACCCAGTACTTC. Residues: CASTDPTGSETQYF.

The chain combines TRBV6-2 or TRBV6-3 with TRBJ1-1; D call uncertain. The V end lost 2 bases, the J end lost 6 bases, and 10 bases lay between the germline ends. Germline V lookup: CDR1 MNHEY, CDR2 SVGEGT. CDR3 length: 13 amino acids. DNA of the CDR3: TGTGCCAGCAGTTACCCGCTAGCCTCTGAAGCTTTCTTT. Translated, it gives CASSYPLASEAFF.

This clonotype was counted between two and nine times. The CDR3 loop is CASSGGTSGRLETQYF. CDR3 nucleotides: TGCGCCAGCAGCGGAGGGACTAGTGGTCGCTTAGAGACCCAGTACTTC. The chain has TRBV5-1 and TRBJ2-5; 8 positions match TRBD2. This CDR3 comprises 16 residues. The J segment lost 4 bases and the V segment lost 4 bases, leaving 12 bases of the junction unmatched. Germline V CDR1 and CDR2: SGHRS, YFSETQ.

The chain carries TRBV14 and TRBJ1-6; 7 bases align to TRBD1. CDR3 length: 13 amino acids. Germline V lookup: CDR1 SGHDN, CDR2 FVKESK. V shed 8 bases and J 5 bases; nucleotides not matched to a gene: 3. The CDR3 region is CASDRVHNSPLHF. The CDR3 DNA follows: TGTGCCAGCGACAGGGTGCATAATTCACCCCTCCACTTT.

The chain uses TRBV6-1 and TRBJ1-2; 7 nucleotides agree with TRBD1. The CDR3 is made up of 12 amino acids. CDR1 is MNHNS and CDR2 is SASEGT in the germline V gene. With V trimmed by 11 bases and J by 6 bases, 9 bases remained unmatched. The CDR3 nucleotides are TGTGCCGGAACCCGGGACAGAAATGGCTACACCTTC. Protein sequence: CAGTRDRNGYTF.

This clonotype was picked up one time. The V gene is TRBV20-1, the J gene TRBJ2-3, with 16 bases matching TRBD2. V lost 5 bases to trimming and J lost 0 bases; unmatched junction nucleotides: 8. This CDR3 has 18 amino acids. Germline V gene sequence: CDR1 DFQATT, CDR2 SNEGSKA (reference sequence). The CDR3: CSAYPGTSGGGSTDTQYF. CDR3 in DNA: TGCAGTGCTTACCCCGGGACTAGCGGGGGGGGGAGCACAGATACGCAGTATTTT.

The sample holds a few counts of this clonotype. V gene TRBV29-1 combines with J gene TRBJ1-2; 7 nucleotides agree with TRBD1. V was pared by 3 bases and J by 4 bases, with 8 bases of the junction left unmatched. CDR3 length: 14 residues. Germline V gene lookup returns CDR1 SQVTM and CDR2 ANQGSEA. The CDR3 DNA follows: TGCAGCGTTGACTATAGGACAGGATCCTATGGCTACACCTTC. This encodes CSVDYRTGSYGYTF.

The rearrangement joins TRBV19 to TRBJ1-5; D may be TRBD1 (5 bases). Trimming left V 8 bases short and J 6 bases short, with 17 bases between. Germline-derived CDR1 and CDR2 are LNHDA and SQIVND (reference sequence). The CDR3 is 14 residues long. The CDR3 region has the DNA TGTGCCAGTGCTCGAGGGGCCCAGAGTCAGCCCCAGCATTTT. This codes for CASARGAQSQPQHF.

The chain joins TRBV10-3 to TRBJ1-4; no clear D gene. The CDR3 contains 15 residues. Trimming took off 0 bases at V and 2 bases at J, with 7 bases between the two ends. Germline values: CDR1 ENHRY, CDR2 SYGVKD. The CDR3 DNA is TGTGCCATCAGTGAGTCCTCCGCGACTAATGAAAAACTGTTTTTT. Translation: CAISESSATNEKLFF.

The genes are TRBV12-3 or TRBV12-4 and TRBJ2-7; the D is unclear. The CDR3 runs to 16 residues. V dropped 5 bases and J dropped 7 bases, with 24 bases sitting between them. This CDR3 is CASSPGVPVSYNEQYF. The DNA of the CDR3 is TGTGCCAGCAGTCCCGGAGTTCCAGTATCCTACAATGAGCAGTACTTC.

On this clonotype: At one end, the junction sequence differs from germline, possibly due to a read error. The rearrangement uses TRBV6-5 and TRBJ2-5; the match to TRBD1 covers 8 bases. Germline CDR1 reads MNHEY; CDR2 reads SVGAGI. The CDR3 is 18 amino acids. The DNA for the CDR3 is TGCGCCAGCAGTTACGGTGGACAGGGTATCGGAAGGGGAGAGACCCAGTACTTC. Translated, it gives CASSYGGQGIGRGETQYF.

This CDR3 reads CSARDTGGIGEKLFF. The DNA of the CDR3 is TGCAGTGCTAGAGATACAGGGGGGATAGGTGAAAAACTGTTTTTT. V and J are TRBV20-1 and TRBJ1-4; 8 positions agree with TRBD1. Germline lookup yields CDR1 DFQATT and CDR2 SNEGSKA (reference sequence). Unmatched junction bases numbered 7, after V lost 0 bases and J lost 7 bases. The CDR3 is made up of 15 amino acids.

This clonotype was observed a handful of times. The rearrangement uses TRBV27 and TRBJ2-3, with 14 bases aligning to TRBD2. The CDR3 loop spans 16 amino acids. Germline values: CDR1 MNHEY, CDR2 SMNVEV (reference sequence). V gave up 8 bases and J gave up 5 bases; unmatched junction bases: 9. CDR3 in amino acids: CASGLAGGLRQDTQYF. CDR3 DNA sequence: TGTGCCAGCGGACTAGCGGGGGGACTTAGGCAAGATACGCAGTATTTT.

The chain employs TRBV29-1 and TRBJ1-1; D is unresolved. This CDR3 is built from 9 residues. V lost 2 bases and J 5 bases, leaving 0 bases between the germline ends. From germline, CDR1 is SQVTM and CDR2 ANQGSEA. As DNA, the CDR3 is TGCAGCGTTGAAACTGAAGCTTTCTTT. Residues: CSVETEAFF.